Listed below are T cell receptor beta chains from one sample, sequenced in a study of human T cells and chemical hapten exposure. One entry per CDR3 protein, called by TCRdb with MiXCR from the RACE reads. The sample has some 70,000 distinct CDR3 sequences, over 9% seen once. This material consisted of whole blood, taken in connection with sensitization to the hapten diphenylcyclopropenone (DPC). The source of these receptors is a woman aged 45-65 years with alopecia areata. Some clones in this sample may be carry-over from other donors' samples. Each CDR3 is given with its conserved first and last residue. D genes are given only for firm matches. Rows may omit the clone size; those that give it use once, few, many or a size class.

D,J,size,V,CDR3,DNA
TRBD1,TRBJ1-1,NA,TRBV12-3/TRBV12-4,CASSRGQGWGTEAFF,TGTGCCAGCAGCCGGGGACAGGGGTGGGGGACTGAAGCTTTCTTT
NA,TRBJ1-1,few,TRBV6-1,CASSVGETEAFF,TGTGCCAGCAGTGTGGGGGAGACTGAAGCTTTCTTT
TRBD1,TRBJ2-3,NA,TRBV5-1,CASSLAGQGISDTQYF,TGCGCCAGCAGCTTGGCTGGACAGGGTATATCAGATACGCAGTATTTT
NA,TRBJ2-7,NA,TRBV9,CASSARVEDEQYF,TGTGCCAGCAGCGCCAGGGTAGAGGACGAGCAGTACTTC
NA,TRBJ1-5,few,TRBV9,CASSPRPGEAQHF,TGTGCCAGCAGCCCGCGCCCGGGGGAGGCCCAGCATTTT
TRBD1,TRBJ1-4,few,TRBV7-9,CASSSAPLRGRGEKLFF,TGTGCCAGCAGCTCCGCACCTCTCAGGGGGCGGGGGGAAAAACTGTTTTTT
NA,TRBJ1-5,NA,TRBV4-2,CASSQAGLDNQPQHF,TGTGCCAGCAGCCAAGCGGGGCTCGACAATCAGCCCCAGCATTTT
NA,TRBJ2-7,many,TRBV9,CASTLGAGAPYEQYF,TGTGCCAGCACCCTGGGGGCGGGAGCGCCCTACGAGCAGTACTTC
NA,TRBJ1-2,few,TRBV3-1,CASSQARNRVNGYTF,TGTGCCAGCAGCCAAGCGCGAAACAGGGTTAACGGCTACACCTTC
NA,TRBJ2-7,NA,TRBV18,CASSPPVGNEQYF,TGTGCCAGCTCACCACCGGTGGGGAACGAGCAGTACTTC
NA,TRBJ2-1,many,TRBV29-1,CSVSRPDNEQFF,TGCAGCGTTTCTAGACCCGACAATGAGCAGTTCTTC
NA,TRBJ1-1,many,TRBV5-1,CASSLFPSMNTEAFF,TGCGCCAGCAGCTTGTTTCCGTCCATGAACACTGAAGCTTTCTTT
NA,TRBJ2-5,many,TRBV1,CTSPAAVQEDQYF,TGCACCAGCCCCGCAGCGGTTCAAGAAGACCAGTACTTC
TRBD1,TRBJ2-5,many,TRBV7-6,CASSLAGGQGVETQYF,TGTGCCAGCAGCTTAGCTGGAGGACAGGGAGTAGAGACCCAGTACTTC
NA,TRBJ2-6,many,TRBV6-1,CASSEWRLSSGANVLTF,TGTGCCAGCAGTGAATGGCGGTTAAGCTCTGGGGCCAACGTCCTGACTTTC
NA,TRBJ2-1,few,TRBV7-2,CASYQGTNYNEQFF,TGTGCCAGCTACCAGGGAACCAACTACAATGAGCAGTTCTTC
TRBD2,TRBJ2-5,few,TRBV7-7,CASSLGRSGTSGPQETQCF,TGTGCTAGCAGCTTAGGGCGTAGCGGTACTAGCGGGCCCCAAGAGACCCAGTGCTTC
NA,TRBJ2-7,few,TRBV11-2,CASSSGLLNSEQYF,TGTGCCAGCAGCTCCGGACTCCTGAACTCCGAGCAGTACTTC
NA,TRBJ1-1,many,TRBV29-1,CSVGDRTEAFF,TGCAGCGTTGGGGACCGCACTGAAGCTTTCTTT
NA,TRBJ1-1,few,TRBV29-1,CSVDDRMNTEAFF,TGCAGCGTGGACGACAGAATGAACACTGAAGCTTTCTTT
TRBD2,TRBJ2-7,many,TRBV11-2,CASSHQGGGSSYEQYF,TGTGCCAGCAGCCACCAGGGCGGGGGGAGCTCCTACGAGCAGTACTTC
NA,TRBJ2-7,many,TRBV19,CASSTLFPRGSSYEQYF,TGTGCCAGTAGTACCCTCTTCCCTCGAGGGAGCTCCTACGAGCAGTACTTC
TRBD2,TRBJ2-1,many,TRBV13,CASSLSGSGRLSSEQFF,TGTGCCAGCAGCCTATCCGGCAGCGGGAGACTCAGTAGTGAGCAGTTCTTC
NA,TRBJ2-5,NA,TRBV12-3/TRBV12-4,CASSNLETQYF,TGTGCCAGCAGTAATTTAGAGACCCAGTACTTC
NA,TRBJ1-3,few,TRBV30,CAWREDTIQRNTIYF,TGTGCCTGGAGAGAAGACACCATCCAAAGAAACACCATATATTTT
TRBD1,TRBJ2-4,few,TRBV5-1,CASSFDRGRSIQYF,TGCGCCAGCAGCTTTGACAGGGGTAGGAGCATTCAGTACTTC
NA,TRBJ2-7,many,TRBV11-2,CASSLEDRLEQYF,TGTGCCAGCAGCTTAGAAGACAGGCTAGAGCAGTACTTC
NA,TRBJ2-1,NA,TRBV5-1,CASSLDSAGNEQFF,TGCGCCAGCAGCTTGGACAGCGCGGGAAATGAGCAGTTCTTC
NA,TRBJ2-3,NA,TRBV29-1,CSVRGRVGADTQYF,TGCAGCGTTCGGGGACGTGTAGGGGCAGATACGCAGTATTTT
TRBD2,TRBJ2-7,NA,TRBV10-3,CASTGLVTDEQYF,TGTGCCAGTACGGGACTAGTTACTGACGAGCAGTACTTC
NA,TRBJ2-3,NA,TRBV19,CASTPQGTSTDTQYF,TGTGCCAGTACTCCACAGGGGACTAGCACAGATACGCAGTATTTT
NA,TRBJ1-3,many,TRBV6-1,CASSSIDRLSGNTIYF,TGTGCCAGCAGCTCGATCGACAGGTTGTCTGGAAACACCATATATTTT
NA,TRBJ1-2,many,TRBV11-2,CASSLAGPNGYTF,TGTGCCAGCAGCTTAGCAGGGCCGAATGGCTACACCTTC
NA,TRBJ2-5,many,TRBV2,CASRAPTGIQETQYF,TGTGCCAGCAGGGCACCCACAGGGATCCAAGAGACCCAGTACTTC
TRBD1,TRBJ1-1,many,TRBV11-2,CASSPPDRLMNTEAFF,TGTGCCAGCAGCCCGCCGGACAGGCTGATGAACACTGAAGCTTTCTTT
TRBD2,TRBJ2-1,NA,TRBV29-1,CSVLGGGGSYNEQFF,TGCAGCGTCTTGGGCGGGGGGGGAAGTTACAATGAGCAGTTCTTC
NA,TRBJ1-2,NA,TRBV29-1,CSVEEVQRARGYTF,TGCAGCGTTGAAGAGGTACAGAGAGCGAGGGGCTACACCTTC
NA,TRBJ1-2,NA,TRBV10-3,CATGGDGYTF,TGTGCCACGGGAGGAGATGGCTACACCTTC
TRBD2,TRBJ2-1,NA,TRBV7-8,CASSLLAGRENEQFF,TGTGCCAGCAGCTTACTAGCGGGAAGGGAGAATGAGCAGTTCTTC
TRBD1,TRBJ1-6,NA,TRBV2,CASGKTGIWSPLHF,TGTGCCAGCGGAAAGACAGGGATCTGGTCACCCCTCCACTTT
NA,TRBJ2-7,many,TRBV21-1,CASSLVLTSGRTPGEQYF,TGTGCCAGCAGTCTCGTCCTGACTAGCGGGAGGACCCCGGGGGAGCAGTACTTC
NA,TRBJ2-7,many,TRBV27,CASRNLETYEQYF,TGTGCCAGCAGAAATCTAGAGACCTACGAGCAGTACTTC
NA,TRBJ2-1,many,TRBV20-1,CSAISPTGNEQFF,TGCAGTGCGATCAGCCCGACTGGTAATGAGCAGTTCTTC
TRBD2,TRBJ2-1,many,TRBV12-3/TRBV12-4,CASSLAGGPNEQFF,TGTGCCAGCAGCCTAGCGGGAGGGCCCAATGAGCAGTTCTTC
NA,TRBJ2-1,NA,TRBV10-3,CAITTFRNEQFF,TGTGCCATCACGACATTCCGTAATGAGCAGTTCTTC
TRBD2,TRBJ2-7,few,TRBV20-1,CSAALAGNYEQYF,TGCAGTGCCGCTCTAGCGGGGAACTACGAGCAGTACTTC
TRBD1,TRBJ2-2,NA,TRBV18,CASSPWTGGNTGELFF,TGTGCCAGCTCACCTTGGACAGGAGGGAACACCGGGGAGCTGTTTTTT
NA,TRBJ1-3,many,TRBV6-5,CASSYSGPEGTGNTIYF,TGTGCCAGCAGTTACTCCGGGCCTGAAGGAACTGGAAACACCATATATTTT
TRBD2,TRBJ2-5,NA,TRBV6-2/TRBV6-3,CASSTGGAETQYF,TGTGCCAGCAGTACGGGAGGAGCCGAGACCCAGTACTTC
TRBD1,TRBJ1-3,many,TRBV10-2,CASSVTGLRQPTGNTIYF,TGCGCCAGCAGTGTGACAGGGCTAAGGCAGCCTACTGGAAACACCATATATTTT
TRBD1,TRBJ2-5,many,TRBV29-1,CSVQTGTEETQYF,TGCAGCGTTCAGACCGGGACAGAAGAGACCCAGTACTTC
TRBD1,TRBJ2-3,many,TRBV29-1,CSVGRDRDTQYF,TGCAGCGTTGGTAGGGACAGAGATACGCAGTATTTT
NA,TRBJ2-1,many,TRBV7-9,CASSVNYNEQFF,TGTGCCAGCAGCGTGAACTACAATGAGCAGTTCTTC
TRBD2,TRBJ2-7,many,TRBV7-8,CASSLGGASGTLEQYF,TGTGCCAGCAGCTTAGGAGGGGCTAGCGGGACCCTCGAGCAGTACTTC
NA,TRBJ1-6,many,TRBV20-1,CSARGSGPPLHF,TGCAGTGCTAGAGGCTCAGGGCCACCCCTCCACTTT
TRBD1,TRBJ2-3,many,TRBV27,CASSLVGTGTDTQYF,TGTGCCAGCAGTTTAGTCGGGACAGGGACAGATACGCAGTATTTT